This T cell receptor (beta chain) was obtained from a study of cytomegalovirus exposure and HLA in healthy donors. Study-wide context: Earlier sequencing of some 190 million T cells yielded approximately 100 million unique TCR beta sequences.

Use of 60 Vbeta and 13 Jbeta primers characterized the PCR. Method: immunoSEQ multiplex PCR; TCRdb's copy keeps in-frame clones and lacks some. This sample yields about 150,000 clones, of which around 81% are seen a single time; about 1.6% belongs to the top ten. The study's findings and limits: A later analysis by the authors found several of the most significant clusters apparently linked to common viral pathogens. The authors later found most CMV-associated TCR beta chains appeared HLA-restricted. Several V segments, TRBV6-2 and TRBV6-3 among them, could not be told apart and were dropped.

This clone appeared a few times. Its target is not known. V dropped 9 bases and J dropped 6; count of bases not matched to a gene: 9. The germline CDR1 and CDR2 sequences are SGDLS and YYNGEE. The CDR3 runs to 12 residues. This clonotype was sampled from a man aged 40-49 years in good health and CMV-seronegative. Sequences were obtained from PBMCs. The rearrangement links TRBV9 to TRBJ2-7; 7 positions agree with TRBD1. The CDR3 DNA sequence: TGTGCCACACCACAGGGGCCGGGCGAGCAGTACGTC. Its protein is CATPQGPGEQYV.